These 20 T cell receptor beta chains were sequenced from one sample in a study of blood T cell repertoires in COVID-19. TCRdb's table, derived via immunoSEQ multiplex PCR, lists solely in-frame clones and lacks some. The top ten clones hold roughly 30% of a sample with some 74,000 clones, roughly 90% of them seen once. Specimen: peripheral blood. The receptors shown here come from a man aged 45-65 years with acute or convalescent COVID-19.

This chain links TRBV29-1 with TRBJ2-4; perhaps TRBD1 as D (6 bases). Germline loops: CDR1 SQVTM, CDR2 ANQGSEA. V gave up 1 base and J gave up 0 bases, with 10 bases separating them. The CDR3 has 15 residues. This chain's CDR3 is CSVEAGELAKNIQYF. CDR3 coding DNA: TGCAGCGTTGAAGCAGGGGAGTTAGCCAAAAACATTCAGTACTTC.

The chain couples TRBV30 to TRBJ2-3; D remains ambiguous. Per the germline V gene, CDR1 is GTSNPN and CDR2 is SVGIG (reference sequence). This CDR3 contains 14 residues. V was shortened by 1 base and J by 0 bases, with 8 bases between the two germline ends. The CDR3, as DNA: TGTGCCTGGAGTGCACAGATTAGCACAGATACGCAGTATTTT. Translating it yields CAWSAQISTDTQYF. The entire variable domain, with the rest obtained from reference TRBV30 and TRBJ2-3, is as follows: SQTIHQWPATLVQPVGSPLSLECTVEGTSNPNLYWYRQAAGRGLQLLFYSVGIGQISSEVPQNLSASRPQDRQFILSSKKLLLSDSGFYLCAWSAQISTDTQYFGPGTRLTVL.

The CDR3: CASTREGLNTEAFF. The DNA of the CDR3 is TGTGCCAGCACCCGGGAGGGCCTGAACACTGAAGCTTTCTTT. This chain links TRBV3-1 (or the pseudogene TRBV3-2) with TRBJ1-1; D gene uncertain. Germline values: CDR1 LGHDT, CDR2 YNNKEL (reference sequence). The CDR3 totals 14 residues. The V end lost 7 bases, the J end lost 0 bases, and 12 bases lay between the germline ends.

This rearrangement joins TRBV6-1 to TRBJ1-6; maybe TRBD1 (5 bases). This CDR3 contains 17 residues. The germline CDR1 and CDR2 sequences are MNHNS and SASEGT. Trimming took 4 bases from V and 3 from J, leaving 16 bases between them. The chain's CDR3 is CASSGGLGGYYNSPLHF. For the CDR3, the DNA is TGTGCCAGCAGTGGGGGACTGGGGGGGTACTATAATTCACCCCTCCACTTT.

The V and J genes are TRBV18 and TRBJ1-6; no clear D. In germline, CDR1 is KGHSH, CDR2 LQKENI. The CDR3 contains 17 residues. Trimming pared 0 bases from V and 0 bases from J, leaving 9 bases between. DNA for the CDR3: TGTGCCAGCTCACCACCGGCGCGGAGCTCCTATAATTCACCCCTCCACTTT. Its protein is CASSPPARSSYNSPLHF.

The chain carries TRBV6-4 and TRBJ1-1; 7 bases agree with TRBD1. Germline CDR1 MRHNA, CDR2 SNTAGT. The CDR3 consists of 13 residues. V shed 5 bases and J 12 bases; nucleotides not matched to a gene: 12. The CDR3 region is CASSNPTGTKTFF. The DNA for the CDR3 is TGTGCCAGCAGTAATCCGACAGGGACGAAAACTTTCTTT.

The rearrangement joins TRBV11-2 to TRBJ2-5; D ambiguous. Germline lookup yields CDR1 SGHAT and CDR2 FQNNGV. V was trimmed by 5 bases and J by 5 bases, leaving 6 bases between them. CDR3 size: 11 residues. CDR3 in amino acids: CASSPQETQYF. DNA of the CDR3: TGTGCCAGCAGCCCACAGGAGACCCAGTACTTC.

The gene calls are TRBV6-5 and TRBJ1-2; D might be TRBD1 (6 bases). Trimming shortened V by 7 bases and J by 0 bases, and 15 bases separated the two germline ends. Germline V gene sequence: CDR1 MNHEY, CDR2 SVGAGI. The CDR3 is 15 residues long. CDR3 sequence reads: CASNPQGTSNYGYTF. CDR3 coding DNA: TGTGCCAGCAATCCCCAGGGGACATCTAACTATGGCTACACCTTC.

The chain is built from TRBV4-1 and TRBJ1-2, with a possible D match to TRBD1 (5 bases). The germline gives CDR1 MGHRA, CDR2 YSYEKL. V shed 0 bases and J shed 3 bases, with 11 bases lying between them. This CDR3 has 15 amino acids. CDR3: CASSQEPTAYYGYTF. CDR3 in DNA: TGCGCCAGCAGCCAAGAACCGACAGCTTACTATGGCTACACCTTC.

The V gene is TRBV5-8, the J gene TRBJ1-1, with D possibly matching TRBD1 (6 bases). Trimming removed 0 bases at V and 4 bases at J, with 13 bases between. The CDR3 length is 15 residues. Germline V CDR1 and CDR2: SGHTS, YDEGEE. As DNA, the CDR3 is TGTGCCAGCAGCTTGGCTTGGGGGCGAGGCACTGAAGCTTTCTTT. This sequence encodes CASSLAWGRGTEAFF.

V gene TRBV7-3 combines with J gene TRBJ2-5; TRBD1 agrees at 8 bases. The germline CDR1 and CDR2 sequences are SGHTA and FQGTGA. Trimming removed 5 bases from V and 6 bases from J; junction bases left unmatched: 5. This CDR3 has 13 residues. CDR3 nucleotides: TGTGCCAGCAGCCCACGACAGGGGCAGACCCAGTACTTC. It codes for CASSPRQGQTQYF.

This rearrangement joins TRBV19 to TRBJ2-6; TRBD1 might be the D (5 bases). V dropped 4 bases and J dropped 3 bases, with 13 bases sitting between them. Germline CDR1 LNHDA, CDR2 SQIVND (reference sequence). The CDR3 runs 16 residues. CDR3 amino acids: CASSSFRVVGANVLTF. The CDR3 DNA follows: TGTGCCAGTAGTAGTTTCAGGGTTGTTGGGGCCAACGTCCTGACTTTC.

The V and J genes are TRBV5-1 and TRBJ1-1; D possibly corresponds to TRBD1 (6 bases). The V end lost 3 bases, the J end lost 6 bases, and 9 bases lay between the germline ends. The CDR3 is 12 amino acids. Germline CDR1 and CDR2: SGHRS and YFSETQ. The chain's CDR3 is CASSWGGSEAFF. The CDR3 DNA reads TGCGCCAGCAGCTGGGGGGGCTCTGAAGCTTTCTTT.

This chain links TRBV6-5 with TRBJ2-3; no definite D call. This CDR3 is 15 amino acids long. The V and J ends lost 5 bases and 5 bases respectively, with 17 bases between them. Germline values: CDR1 MNHEY, CDR2 SVGAGI. The CDR3 is CASSRLASIKDTQYF. Here the CDR3 DNA reads TGTGCCAGCAGTCGCCTCGCGTCGATTAAAGATACGCAGTATTTT.

The genes are TRBV13 and TRBJ2-7, with 9 bases fitting TRBD1. V lost 4 bases and J lost 5; bases outside the gene matches: 6. CDR3 length: 14 amino acids. Germline V gene sequence: CDR1 PRHDT, CDR2 FYEKMQ (reference sequence). CDR3 sequence: CASSSGTGIHEQYF. In DNA form, the CDR3 reads TGTGCCAGCAGCTCCGGGACAGGGATCCACGAGCAGTACTTC.

This clone was detected once. The chain links TRBV5-5 to TRBJ2-5; the D gene is possibly TRBD2 (7 bases). Germline V gives CDR1 SGHKS, CDR2 YYEKEE (reference sequence). There are 13 residues in the CDR3. The CDR3 region has the DNA TGTGCGAGCTTAAAGGGGGAGGGGGAGACCCAGTACTTC. Translating it yields CASLKGEGETQYF.

This rearrangement joins TRBV7-7 to TRBJ2-5; TRBD2 agrees at 13 bases. Germline CDR1 SSHAT, CDR2 FNYEAQ (reference sequence). The CDR3 has 15 amino acids. Germline trimming cut 4 bases from V and 3 bases from J; bases unmatched to any gene: 2. CDR3 sequence (DNA): TGTGCCAGCAGCTCGACTAGCGGGGGGAAAGAGACCCAGTACTTC. Its translation is CASSSTSGGKETQYF.

This chain connects TRBV11-2 to TRBJ2-5, with D unresolved. The V end was cut by 4 bases, the J end by 5 bases, with 14 bases between. Germline CDR1 is SGHAT and CDR2 is FQNNGV. CDR3 length: 14 amino acids. CDR3 sequence: CASSSAILGETQYF. The CDR3 DNA reads TGTGCCAGCAGCTCCGCAATACTCGGGGAGACCCAGTACTTC. Full variable domain (remainder filled in from reference TRBV11-2 and TRBJ2-5): EAGVAQSPRYKIIEKRQSVAFWCNPISGHATLYWYQQILGQGPKLLIQFQNNGVVDDSQLPKDRFSAERLKGVDSTLKIQPAKLEDSAVYLCASSSAILGETQYFGPGTRLLVL.

The chain has TRBV5-4 and TRBJ1-1, with 7 nucleotides matching TRBD1. Germline-derived CDR1 and CDR2 are SGHNT and YYREEE (reference sequence). The CDR3 extends over 14 amino acids. Germline trimming cut 1 base from V and 4 bases from J; bases unmatched to any gene: 4. The CDR3 region is CASSLTGEFTEAFF. The CDR3 DNA is TGTGCCAGCAGCTTGACAGGGGAATTCACTGAAGCTTTCTTT. Supplemented by reference TRBV5-4 and TRBJ1-1, the full variable domain reads ETGVTQSPTHLIKTRGQQVTLRCSSQSGHNTVSWYQQALGQGPQFIFQYYREEENGRGNFPPRFSGLQFPNYSSELNVNALELDDSALYLCASSLTGEFTEAFFGQGTRLTVV.

The table lists this clone with a few counts. J is TRBJ1-2 and V is TRBV7-9; 9 nucleotides align to TRBD1. The CDR3 runs to 15 residues. Germline V CDR1 and CDR2: SEHNR, FQNEAQ (reference sequence). The trim removed 6 bases at V and 8 bases at J, leaving 13 bases unmatched. The CDR3 DNA reads as TGTGCCAGCAGGGGACGGGACAGGGCGCCGGGGGGCTACACCTTC. Translation: CASRGRDRAPGGYTF.